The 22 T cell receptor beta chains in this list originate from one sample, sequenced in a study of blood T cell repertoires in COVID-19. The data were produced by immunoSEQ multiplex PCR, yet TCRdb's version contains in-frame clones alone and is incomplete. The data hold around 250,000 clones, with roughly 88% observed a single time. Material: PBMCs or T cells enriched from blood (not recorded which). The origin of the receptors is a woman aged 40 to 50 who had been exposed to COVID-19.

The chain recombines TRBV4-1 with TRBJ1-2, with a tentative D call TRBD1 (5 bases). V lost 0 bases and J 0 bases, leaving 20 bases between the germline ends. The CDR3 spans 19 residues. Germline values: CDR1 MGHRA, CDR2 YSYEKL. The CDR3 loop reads CASSQDMWVGGASNYGYTF. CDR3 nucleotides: TGCGCCAGCAGCCAAGATATGTGGGTAGGAGGGGCCTCTAACTATGGCTACACCTTC.

The CDR3 is CASLVDRAGGDEQFF. CDR3 DNA: TGTGCTAGTTTGGTGGACCGGGCGGGGGGGGATGAGCAGTTCTTC. The chain has TRBV12-5 and TRBJ2-1; 9 nucleotides line up with TRBD2. This CDR3 has 15 amino acids. V was pared by 8 bases and J by 8 bases, with 13 bases of the junction left unmatched. CDR1 and CDR2 from the germline V gene are LGHNT and FRNRAP.

CDR3 region: CASSPGWGEQFF. The CDR3 nucleotides read TGTGCCAGCAGCCCGGGGTGGGGTGAGCAGTTCTTC. The J gene is TRBJ2-1, the V gene TRBV3-1 (or the pseudogene TRBV3-2); tentative D call: TRBD2 (5 bases). Germline assignment: CDR1 LGHDT and CDR2 YNNKEL (reference sequence). The CDR3 contains 12 residues. The V and J ends lost 4 bases and 9 bases respectively, with 10 bases between them.

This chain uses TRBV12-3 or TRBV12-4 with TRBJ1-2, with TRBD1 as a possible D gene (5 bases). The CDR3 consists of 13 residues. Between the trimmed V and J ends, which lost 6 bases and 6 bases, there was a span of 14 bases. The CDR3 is CASSPFEGDGYTF. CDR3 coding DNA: TGTGCCAGCAGCCCGTTCGAAGGGGATGGCTACACCTTC.

This CDR3 is CASRHPKPSYNSPLHF. The CDR3 DNA reads TGTGCCAGCAGACACCCCAAACCCTCCTATAATTCACCCCTCCACTTT. The chain employs TRBV21-1 and TRBJ1-6; TRBD1 reflects the table's D call only, with no check against the DNA. TRBV21-1 constitutes a pseudogene. This CDR3 contains 16 residues.

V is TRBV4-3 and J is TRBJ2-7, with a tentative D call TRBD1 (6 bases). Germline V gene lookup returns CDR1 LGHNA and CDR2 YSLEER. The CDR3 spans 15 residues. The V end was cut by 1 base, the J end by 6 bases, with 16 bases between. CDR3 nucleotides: TGCGCCAGCAGCCAAGCCGAGGGGGTTCCGGGCGAGCAGTACTTC. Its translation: CASSQAEGVPGEQYF.

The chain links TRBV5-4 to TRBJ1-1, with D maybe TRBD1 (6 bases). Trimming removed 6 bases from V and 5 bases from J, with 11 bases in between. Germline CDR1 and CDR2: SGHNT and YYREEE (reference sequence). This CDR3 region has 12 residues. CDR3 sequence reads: CASNQGKTEAFF. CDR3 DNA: TGTGCCAGCAATCAGGGGAAAACTGAAGCTTTCTTT. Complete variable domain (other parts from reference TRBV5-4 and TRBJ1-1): ETGVTQSPTHLIKTRGQQVTLRCSSQSGHNTVSWYQQALGQGPQFIFQYYREEENGRGNFPPRFSGLQFPNYSSELNVNALELDDSALYLCASNQGKTEAFFGQGTRLTVV.

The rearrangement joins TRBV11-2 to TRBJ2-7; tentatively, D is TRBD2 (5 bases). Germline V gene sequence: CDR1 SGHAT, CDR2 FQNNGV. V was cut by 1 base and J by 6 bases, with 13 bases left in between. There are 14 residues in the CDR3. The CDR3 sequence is CASSLVEGGSEQYF. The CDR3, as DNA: TGTGCCAGCAGCTTAGTTGAGGGTGGAAGCGAGCAGTACTTC.

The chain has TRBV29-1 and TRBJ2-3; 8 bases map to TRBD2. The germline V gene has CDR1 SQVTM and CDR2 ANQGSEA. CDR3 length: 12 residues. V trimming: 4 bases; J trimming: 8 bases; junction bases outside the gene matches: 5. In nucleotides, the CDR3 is TGCAGCGTTGTTAGCGGGGTGGGTACGCAGTATTTT. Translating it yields CSVVSGVGTQYF.

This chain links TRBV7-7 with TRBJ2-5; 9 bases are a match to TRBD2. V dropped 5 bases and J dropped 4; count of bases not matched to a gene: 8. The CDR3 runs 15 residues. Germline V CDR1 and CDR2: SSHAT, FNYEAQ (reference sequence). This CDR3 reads CASSAAGGGGETQYF. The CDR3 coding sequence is TGTGCCAGCAGCGCAGCGGGGGGCGGGGGAGAGACCCAGTACTTC.

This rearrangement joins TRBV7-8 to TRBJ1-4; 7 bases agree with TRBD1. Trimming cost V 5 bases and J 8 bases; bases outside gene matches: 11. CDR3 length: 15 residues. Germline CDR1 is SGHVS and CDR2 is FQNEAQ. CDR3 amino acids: CASSLRDRTLEKLFF. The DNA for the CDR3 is TGTGCCAGCAGCCTTCGGGACAGAACCCTCGAAAAACTGTTTTTT.

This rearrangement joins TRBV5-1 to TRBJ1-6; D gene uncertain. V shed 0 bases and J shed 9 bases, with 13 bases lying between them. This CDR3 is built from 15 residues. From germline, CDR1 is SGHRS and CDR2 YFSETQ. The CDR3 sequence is CASSLESGEGSPLHF. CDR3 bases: TGCGCCAGCAGCTTGGAATCGGGTGAGGGTTCACCCCTCCACTTT.

CDR3 DNA sequence: TGTGCCAGTAGTACCCGAGGACAGGGAGGTGGCTACACCTTC. Protein product: CASSTRGQGGGYTF. The gene calls are TRBV19 and TRBJ1-2, with 8 bases fitting TRBD1. Trimming removed 4 bases from V and 7 bases from J; junction bases left unmatched: 8. The CDR3 sequence is 14 residues long. The germline gives CDR1 LNHDA, CDR2 SQIVND (reference sequence).

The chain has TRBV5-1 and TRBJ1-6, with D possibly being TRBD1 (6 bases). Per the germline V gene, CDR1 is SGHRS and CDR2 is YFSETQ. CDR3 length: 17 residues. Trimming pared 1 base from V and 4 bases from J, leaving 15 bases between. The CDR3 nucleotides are TGCGCCAGCAGCTTGACTCCAATAACAGGGTATAATTCACCCCTCCACTTT. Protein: CASSLTPITGYNSPLHF.

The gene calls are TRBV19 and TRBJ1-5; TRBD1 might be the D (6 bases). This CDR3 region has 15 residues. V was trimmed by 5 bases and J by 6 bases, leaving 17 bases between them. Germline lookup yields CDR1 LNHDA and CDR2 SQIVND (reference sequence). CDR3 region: CASSPRSGAVQPQHF. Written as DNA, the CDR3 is TGTGCCAGTAGTCCCCGGTCAGGGGCGGTTCAGCCCCAGCATTTT.

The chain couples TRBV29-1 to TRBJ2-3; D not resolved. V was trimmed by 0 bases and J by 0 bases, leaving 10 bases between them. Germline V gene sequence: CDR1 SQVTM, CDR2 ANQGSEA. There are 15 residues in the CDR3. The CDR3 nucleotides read TGCAGCGTTGAAGATACTGGAGATAGCACAGATACGCAGTATTTT. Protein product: CSVEDTGDSTDTQYF.

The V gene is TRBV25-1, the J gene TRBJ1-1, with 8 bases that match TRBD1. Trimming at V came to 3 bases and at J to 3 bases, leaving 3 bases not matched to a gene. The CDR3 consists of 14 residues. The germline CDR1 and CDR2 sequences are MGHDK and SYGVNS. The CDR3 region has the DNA TGTGCCAGCAGTGATCAGGGGGCTTACACTGAAGCTTTCTTT. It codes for CASSDQGAYTEAFF.

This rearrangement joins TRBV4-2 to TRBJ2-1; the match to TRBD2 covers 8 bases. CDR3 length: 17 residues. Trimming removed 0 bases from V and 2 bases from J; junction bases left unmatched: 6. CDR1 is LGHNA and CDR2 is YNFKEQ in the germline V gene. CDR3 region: CASSQESYGGAYNEQFF. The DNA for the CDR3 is TGTGCCAGCAGCCAAGAGTCCTACGGGGGGGCCTACAATGAGCAGTTCTTC.

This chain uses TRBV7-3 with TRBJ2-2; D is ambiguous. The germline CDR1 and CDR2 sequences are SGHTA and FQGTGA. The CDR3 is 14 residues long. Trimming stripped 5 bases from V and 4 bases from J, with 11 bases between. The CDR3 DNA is TGTGCCAGCAGCCGATTAGCCACCACCGGGGAGCTGTTTTTT. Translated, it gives CASSRLATTGELFF.

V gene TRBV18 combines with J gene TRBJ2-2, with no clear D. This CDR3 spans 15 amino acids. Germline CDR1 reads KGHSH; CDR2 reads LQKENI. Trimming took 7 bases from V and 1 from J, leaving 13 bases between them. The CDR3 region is CASCEGGLNTGELFF. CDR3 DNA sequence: TGTGCCAGCTGCGAAGGCGGTTTGAACACCGGGGAGCTGTTTTTT. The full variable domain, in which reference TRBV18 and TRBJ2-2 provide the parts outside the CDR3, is NAGVMQNPRHLVRRRGQEARLRCSPMKGHSHVYWYRQLPEEGLKFMVYLQKENIIDESGMPKERFSAEFPKEGPSILRIQQVVRGDSAAYFCASCEGGLNTGELFFGEGSRLTVL.

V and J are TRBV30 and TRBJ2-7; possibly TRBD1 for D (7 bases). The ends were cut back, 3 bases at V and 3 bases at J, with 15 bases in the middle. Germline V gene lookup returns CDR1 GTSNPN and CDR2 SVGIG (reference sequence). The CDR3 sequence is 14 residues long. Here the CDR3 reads CAWSGGTVYYEQYF. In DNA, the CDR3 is TGTGCCTGGAGCGGCGGGACAGTCTACTACGAGCAGTACTTC.

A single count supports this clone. The DNA for the CDR3 is TGTGCCAGCAGTTTATTGGCAGATAAAGCCAAAAACATTCAGTACTTC. It codes for CASSLLADKAKNIQYF. The rearrangement joins TRBV27 to TRBJ2-4; D unresolved. This CDR3 is 16 amino acids long. Deletions cut 1 base from V and 0 bases from J, with 10 bases between. Per germline, CDR1 MNHEY and CDR2 SMNVEV (reference sequence).